Presented here are 23 T cell receptor beta chains from one specimen sequenced in a study of prognosis after radiotherapy for stage I lung cancer. Two-round multiplex PCR on genomic DNA was the method by which TCR beta CDR3 was amplified. Gene-specific TRBV and TRBJ primers were used in PCR round one. A single record per CDR3 protein comes from TCRdb applying MiXCR to the multiplex PCR reads. The sample contains around 20,000 distinct CDR3 sequences, around three fifths of which appear only once. Material: PBMCs, obtained before or after stereotactic body radiation therapy (not recorded which). The receptor set was obtained from a donor at least 50 years old with non-small cell lung cancer.

This clonotype is judged medium-sized. The V call is TRBV6-2 or TRBV6-3, the J call TRBJ2-1; D not resolved. With 4 bases removed from V and 8 bases from J, the gap between germline ends came to 9 bases. CDR1 and CDR2 from the germline V gene are MNHEY and SVGEGT. The CDR3 is made up of 12 amino acids. In DNA, the CDR3 is TGTGCCAGCAGTTCTAGTCTGTATGAGCAGTTCTTC. Its protein product is CASSSSLYEQFF.

This clonotype has at least ten counts. The chain links TRBV6-1 to TRBJ2-5; D is uncertain. In germline, CDR1 is MNHNS, CDR2 SASEGT. The CDR3 totals 12 residues. Trimming cost V 6 bases and J 5 bases, with 10 bases left between them. The CDR3 here is CASSSDIETQYF. CDR3 coding DNA: TGTGCCAGCAGCTCAGACATTGAGACCCAGTACTTC.

This clonotype showed up many times. The genes are TRBV4-1 and TRBJ2-7; D not resolved. The CDR3 is 16 residues long. Trimming shortened V by 0 bases and J by 3 bases, and 15 bases separated the two germline ends. Germline lookup yields CDR1 MGHRA and CDR2 YSYEKL. The CDR3 sequence: CASSQDEDNPLYEQYF. For the CDR3, the DNA is TGCGCCAGCAGCCAAGATGAGGATAACCCGCTCTACGAGCAGTACTTC.

Worth noting for this clonotype: A much bigger clone sits one base away, suggesting this may be a read error. The rearrangement uses TRBV11-3 and TRBJ2-4; 11 bases are shared with TRBD2. Germline CDR1 and CDR2: SGHNT and YENEEA. With V trimmed by 5 bases and J by 3 bases, 3 bases remained unmatched. The CDR3 is 15 residues long. In nucleotides, the CDR3 is TGTGCCAGCAGCCACGGACTAGCGGGCAAAAACATTCAGTACTTC. The encoded protein is CASSHGLAGKNIQYF.

This clonotype occurred many times. V usage is TRBV5-4 and J usage is TRBJ1-3, with 8 bases identical to TRBD1. Per germline, CDR1 SGHNT and CDR2 YYREEE (reference sequence). V gave up 1 base and J gave up 3 bases; unmatched junction bases: 9. The CDR3 extends over 17 amino acids. The CDR3 loop reads CASSLQGAPYSGNTIYF. The CDR3 bases are TGTGCCAGCAGCTTGCAGGGGGCGCCTTACAGTGGAAACACCATATATTTT.

Points on this clonotype: This likely traces to a read error, being one base from a far larger clone. This chain connects TRBV11-2 to TRBJ2-5; 9 bases fit TRBD2. Germline V CDR1 and CDR2: SGHAT, FQNNGV. This CDR3 region has 15 residues. In nucleotides, the CDR3 is TGTGCCAGCAGCGACTCTAGCGGGGCTCGGGAGATCCAGTACTTC. Its translation is CASSDSSGAREIQYF.

The chain has TRBV20-1 and TRBJ2-2; D remains ambiguous. The CDR3 totals 17 residues. The germline gives CDR1 DFQATT, CDR2 SNEGSKA (reference sequence). V dropped 5 bases and J dropped 2 bases, with 21 bases sitting between them. Written as DNA, the CDR3 is TGCAGTGCTGCCGTCCCGGTGGGGATGGGAAACACCGGGGAGCTGTTTTTT. Its protein product is CSAAVPVGMGNTGELFF.

This clonotype was recorded many times. The chain has TRBV12-5 and TRBJ2-7, with 15 bases identical to TRBD2. Germline V gene data show CDR1 as LGHNT and CDR2 as FRNRAP. There are 19 residues in the CDR3. With 4 bases clipped from V and 4 bases from J, the junction kept 14 bases outside the gene matches. CDR3 protein: CASGSYSPGTSGRIYEQYF. The CDR3 DNA reads as TGTGCTAGTGGTTCCTATTCCCCCGGGACTAGCGGGAGGATTTACGAGCAGTACTTC. Full variable domain (outside the CDR3, taken from reference TRBV12-5 and TRBJ2-7): DARVTQTPRHKVTEMGQEVTMRCQPILGHNTVFWYRQTMMQGLELLAYFRNRAPLDDSGMPKDRFSAEMPDATLATLKIQPSEPRDSAVYFCASGSYSPGTSGRIYEQYFGPGTRLTVT.

Note on this clonotype: A far larger clone differs by one base, so this is likely a read error. The chain joins TRBV10-3 to TRBJ2-7; D might be TRBD1 or TRBD2, each matching 5 bases. The CDR3 has 14 amino acids. The germline V gene encodes CDR1 ENHRY and CDR2 SYGVKD. With 2 bases removed from V and 10 bases from J, the gap between germline ends came to 18 bases. The CDR3 nucleotides are TGTGCCATCAGTGAGACCGGGACGGAAGATACCCAGTACTTC. Protein product: CAISETGTEDTQYF.

In its sample, this clonotype is medium-sized. The V gene is TRBV9, the J gene TRBJ1-3; D ambiguous. The V gene lost 0 bases and the J gene lost 2 bases, with 12 bases spanning the gap. The CDR3 extends over 16 amino acids. Germline values: CDR1 SGDLS, CDR2 YYNGEE. The chain's CDR3 is CASSVDPRGAGNTIYF. Here the CDR3 DNA reads TGTGCCAGCAGCGTAGATCCCCGGGGTGCTGGAAACACCATATATTTT.

This clonotype was recorded a few times. This is likely an artifact of a read error, given a far larger clone one base away. CDR3 protein: CASIPVMGEAFF. The CDR3 nucleotides read TGTGCCAGCATCCCAGTGATGGGAGAAGCTTTCTTT. The rearrangement joins TRBV6-2 or TRBV6-3 to TRBJ1-1; D uncertain. Germline V lookup: CDR1 MNHEY, CDR2 SVGEGT. The V end lost 7 bases, the J end lost 8 bases, and 14 bases lay between the germline ends. CDR3 length: 12 amino acids.

This clonotype was detected ten times or more. This chain links TRBV28 with TRBJ2-1; D perhaps matches TRBD2 (5 bases). CDR3 length equals 12 residues. V was trimmed by 7 bases and J by 4 bases, leaving 8 bases between them. Germline assignment: CDR1 MDHEN and CDR2 SYDVKM. This CDR3 is CASTGNYNEQFF. For the CDR3, the DNA is TGTGCCAGCACCGGGAATTACAATGAGCAGTTCTTC.

This clonotype appeared many times. V and J are TRBV6-5 and TRBJ2-4; no clear D. Trimming cost V 5 bases and J 6 bases, with 23 bases left between them. The CDR3 is made up of 17 amino acids. Germline assignment: CDR1 MNHEY and CDR2 SVGAGI. In DNA form, the CDR3 reads TGTGCCAGCAGTCACTACCCGCCGCGGACGTCCCCAAACATTCAGTACTTC. Protein sequence: CASSHYPPRTSPNIQYF.

As regards this clonotype: This is likely an artifact of a read error, given a far larger clone one base away. DNA for the CDR3: TGTGCCAGCAGCCTAAGGGTGACAGGGAACTATGGCTACACCTTC. Its translation: CASSLRVTGNYGYTF. The chain is built from TRBV7-3 and TRBJ1-2, with TRBD1 matching 7 bases. J was trimmed by 2 bases and V by 5 bases; bases with no gene match: 8. Looked up from germline, CDR1 is SGHTA and CDR2 is FQGTGA. CDR3 length: 15 residues.

V usage is TRBV7-2 and J usage is TRBJ2-1, with 7 bases lining up with TRBD2. The germline V gene encodes CDR1 SGHTA and CDR2 FQGNSA. The CDR3 totals 19 residues. V dropped 1 base and J dropped 7; count of bases not matched to a gene: 19. CDR3: CASSLGRDGGSLEKNEQFF. The CDR3 region has the DNA TGTGCCAGCAGCTTAGGGCGGGACGGCGGGAGCCTGGAGAAGAATGAGCAGTTCTTC.

The chain carries TRBV11-2 and TRBJ2-1; possible D gene TRBD2, 7 bases. Germline V gene sequence: CDR1 SGHAT, CDR2 FQNNGV. There are 16 residues in the CDR3. Trimming removed 4 bases from V and 6 bases from J, with 19 bases in between. The CDR3 sequence is CASSSPGAGVANEQFF. The CDR3 coding sequence is TGTGCCAGCAGCTCTCCGGGGGCGGGAGTTGCCAATGAGCAGTTCTTC.

Points on this clonotype: Relative to the germline gene, one junction end is altered; a read error may explain this. The V gene is TRBV3-1, the J gene TRBJ2-7, with D possibly being TRBD2 (7 bases). The CDR3 sequence is 15 residues long. Germline V gene sequence: CDR1 LGHDT, CDR2 YNNKEL (reference sequence). This CDR3 reads CAISQVPGGGGEQYF. The CDR3 region has the DNA TGTGCCATCAGCCAAGTCCCCGGGGGCGGGGGTGAGCAGTACTTC.

The chain links TRBV28 to TRBJ2-2; D is ambiguous. CDR3 length: 17 residues. V lost 4 bases and J lost 0, with 15 bases in between. Germline values: CDR1 MDHEN, CDR2 SYDVKM. The CDR3 sequence: CASSSPGCRSNTGELFF. Here the CDR3 DNA reads TGTGCCAGCAGTTCCCCCGGGTGTAGGTCGAACACCGGGGAGCTGTTTTTT.

The chain employs TRBV27 and TRBJ2-7; tentatively, D is TRBD1 (5 bases). Germline lookup yields CDR1 MNHEY and CDR2 SMNVEV (reference sequence). The CDR3 totals 14 residues. Trimming removed 6 bases from V and 1 base from J, with 13 bases in between. The CDR3 loop is CASRPYRRSYEQYF. CDR3 bases: TGTGCCAGCAGACCTTACAGGCGTTCCTACGAGCAGTACTTC.

Worth noting for this clonotype: An end of the junction does not agree with germline; a read error may underlie this. This rearrangement joins TRBV28 to TRBJ2-7; 9 bases fit TRBD2. The CDR3 is 14 amino acids. The germline gives CDR1 MDHEN, CDR2 SYDVKM. The CDR3 DNA follows: TGTGACAGCTGGGCTAGCGGGGTGTCCTACGAGCAGTACTTC. Protein sequence: CDSWASGVSYEQYF.

This clonotype was recorded many times. This chain connects TRBV20-1 to TRBJ2-3, with TRBD2 matching 8 bases. This CDR3 has 12 amino acids. With 5 bases clipped from V and 5 bases from J, the junction kept 3 bases outside the gene matches. CDR1 DFQATT and CDR2 SNEGSKA come from the germline V gene (reference sequence). CDR3 in amino acids: CSALTSGDTQYF. The CDR3 DNA sequence: TGCAGTGCTCTAACTAGCGGAGATACGCAGTATTTT.

V is TRBV19 and J is TRBJ2-5; 8 bases fit TRBD1. CDR1 and CDR2 from the germline V gene are LNHDA and SQIVND (reference sequence). With V trimmed by 7 bases and J by 5 bases, 3 bases remained unmatched. CDR3 size: 12 residues. The chain's CDR3 is CASTRTGETQYF. The CDR3 DNA reads as TGTGCCAGTACACGGACAGGGGAGACCCAGTACTTC.

This chain connects TRBV7-2 to TRBJ2-7; TRBD1 aligns across 9 bases. J gave up 5 bases and V 5 bases, and 7 bases lay outside the gene matches. The CDR3 consists of 14 residues. Germline V gene sequence: CDR1 SGHTA, CDR2 FQGNSA. CDR3 in DNA: TGTGCCAGCAGCAGTCGGACAGGGGACCACGAGCAGTACTTC. Its translation: CASSSRTGDHEQYF. The entire variable domain, with the rest obtained from reference TRBV7-2 and TRBJ2-7, is as follows: GAGVSQSPSNKVTEKGKDVELRCDPISGHTALYWYRQSLGQGLEFLIYFQGNSAPDKSGLPSDRFSAERTGGSVSTLTIQRTQQEDSAVYLCASSSRTGDHEQYFGPGTRLTVT.